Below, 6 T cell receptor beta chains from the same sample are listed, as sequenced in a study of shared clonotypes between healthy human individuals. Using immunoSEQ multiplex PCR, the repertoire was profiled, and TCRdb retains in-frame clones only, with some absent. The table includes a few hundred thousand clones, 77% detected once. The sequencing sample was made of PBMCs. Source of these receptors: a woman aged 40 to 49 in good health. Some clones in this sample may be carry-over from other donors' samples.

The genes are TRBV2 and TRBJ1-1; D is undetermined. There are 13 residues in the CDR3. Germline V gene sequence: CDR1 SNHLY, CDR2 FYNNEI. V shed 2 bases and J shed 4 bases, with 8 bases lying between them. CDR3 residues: CASSELESTEAFF. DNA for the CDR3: TGTGCCAGCAGTGAACTAGAGAGCACTGAAGCTTTCTTT. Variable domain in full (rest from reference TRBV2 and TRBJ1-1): EPEVTQTPSHQVTQMGQEVILRCVPISNHLYFYWYRQILGQKVEFLVSFYNNEISEKSEIFDDQFSVERPDGSNFTLKIRSTKLEDSAMYFCASSELESTEAFFGQGTRLTVV.

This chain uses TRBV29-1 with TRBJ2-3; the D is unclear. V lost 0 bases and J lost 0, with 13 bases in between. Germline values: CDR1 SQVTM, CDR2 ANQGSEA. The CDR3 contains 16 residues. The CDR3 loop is CSVEDLFGGSTDTQYF. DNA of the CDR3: TGCAGCGTTGAAGATCTGTTCGGCGGAAGCACAGATACGCAGTATTTT.

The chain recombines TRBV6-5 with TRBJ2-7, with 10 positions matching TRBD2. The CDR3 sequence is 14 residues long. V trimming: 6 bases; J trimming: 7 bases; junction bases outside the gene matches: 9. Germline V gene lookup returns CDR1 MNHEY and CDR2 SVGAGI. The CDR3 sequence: CASRQLAGSGEQYF. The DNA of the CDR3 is TGTGCCAGCAGACAACTAGCGGGAAGTGGGGAGCAGTACTTC.

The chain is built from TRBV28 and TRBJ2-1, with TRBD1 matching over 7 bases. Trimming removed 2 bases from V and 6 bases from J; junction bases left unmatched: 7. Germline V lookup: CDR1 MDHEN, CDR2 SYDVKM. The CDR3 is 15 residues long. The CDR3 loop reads CASSLLDRALNEQFF. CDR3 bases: TGTGCCAGCAGTTTACTCGACAGGGCTCTCAATGAGCAGTTCTTC.

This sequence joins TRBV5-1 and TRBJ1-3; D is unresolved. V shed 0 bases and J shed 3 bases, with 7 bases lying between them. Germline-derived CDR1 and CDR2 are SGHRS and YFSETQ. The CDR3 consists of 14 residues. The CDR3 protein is CASSLVGRGNTIYF. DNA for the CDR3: TGCGCCAGCAGCTTGGTAGGCCGTGGAAACACCATATATTTT.

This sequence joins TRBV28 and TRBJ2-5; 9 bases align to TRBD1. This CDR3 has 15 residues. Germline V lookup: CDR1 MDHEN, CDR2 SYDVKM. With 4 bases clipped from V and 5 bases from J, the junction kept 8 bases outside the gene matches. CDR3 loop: CASSWDRAKSETQYF. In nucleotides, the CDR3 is TGTGCCAGCAGTTGGGACAGGGCAAAATCGGAGACCCAGTACTTC.